One T cell receptor beta chain is described in this entry. This receptor's antigen is unknown. No clone much larger than this one lies a single base away; base qualities are absent. The time point label corresponds to: baseline before first vaccination. Samples from vaccinated people were obtained from the UK trials COV001 and COV002, which included a single-blind randomized controlled phase 2/3 trial of AZD1222 (ChAdOx1 nCoV-19) in healthy adults. For TCRbeta chain sequencing, PBMC samples were collected from trial participants at day 0 and at day 28 after the second dose. The CDR3 regions of human TCRbeta chains were analyzed by immunosequencing. Per the authors' processing: Repertoire TCRs were checked for matches against a reference library of SARS-CoV-2-specific TCRs that had been generated using the MIRA antigen-specificity platform. Breadth meant the fraction of unique TCRs that were SARS-CoV-2-associated, whereas depth meant the fraction of total T cells that were SARS-CoV-2-associated. Each spike-specific TCR was assigned to its reactive spike region and to a CD4 or CD8 class using the MIRA data. Log10-transformed breadth and depth values were compared by one-way ANOVA with Sidak's multiple comparisons tests. This is the immuneACCESS table as TCRdb keeps it, with only in-frame sequences that have V and J called. A part of the clones is gone; compared with another copy, unresolved V genes explain less than half, and the rest is unexplained. V, J and clone size are taken as reported in that table, and D and trimming were inferred from the DNA itself. A total of around 120,000 clones appear in this sample, 70% to 90% of them only once. In total, the top ten clones hold under 35% of the sample.

CDR1 SEHNR and CDR2 FQNEAQ are derived from the germline V gene (reference sequence). V drops 1 base and J drops 2 bases, leaving 7 bases in between. The CDR3 runs 14 amino acids, cysteine and phenylalanine included. Of all the DNA, just the CDR3 is kept, 42 bases in frame from base 1. The sample belongs to a study of T cell responses to AZD1222 COVID-19 vaccine (dated by TCRdb to the early 2020s). Concerning the study at large: AZD1222 recipients given second doses at about 4 weeks or at about 12 weeks were pooled, since spike-specific TCR depth and breadth were not found to differ between the two schedules. TCR sequencing covered more than 230 trial participants: 207 given two doses of AZD1222 and 26 given two doses of MenACWY control vaccine. Trial participants were enrolled by age into subgroups of 18-55, 56-69 and 70-plus years, and around 150, 29 and 61 TCR-sequenced participants, respectively, were included in these subgroups.

On the study overall, not on this receptor specifically: Because no day 14 peak-response samples were available, repertoires were characterized only after the peak T cell response. After two AZD1222 doses, both the breadth and the depth of spike-specific TCRs were significantly higher than at day 0 and than in MenACWY recipients. Only six or seven AZD1222 recipients were SARS-CoV-2 seropositive at baseline, limiting conclusions about previously exposed vaccinees. CD4 TCRs associated with the vaccine covered the entire spike protein, and the dominant responses were in regions 160-218 and 743-854. Most participants were white British and females outnumbered males, and the authors suggested that clonal diversity may have been underestimated. In the small 56-69-year group, the increase in depth fell short of significance, most likely because of low power. Reportedly, close to half of the unique spike-specific TCRs recognized epitopes lying outside the regions that are mutated in the B.1.351 and B.1.1.7 variants.

The source was peripheral blood, collected on day 0 of AZD1222 vaccination. The rearrangement joined TRBV7-9 to TRBJ2-3; the D gene identity is not certain. The sequence came from an adult in good health. CDR3 loop: CASSLDGDTDTQYF. Read as DNA, the sequence is TGTGCCAGCAGCTTAGACGGCGACACAGATACGCAGTATTTT.